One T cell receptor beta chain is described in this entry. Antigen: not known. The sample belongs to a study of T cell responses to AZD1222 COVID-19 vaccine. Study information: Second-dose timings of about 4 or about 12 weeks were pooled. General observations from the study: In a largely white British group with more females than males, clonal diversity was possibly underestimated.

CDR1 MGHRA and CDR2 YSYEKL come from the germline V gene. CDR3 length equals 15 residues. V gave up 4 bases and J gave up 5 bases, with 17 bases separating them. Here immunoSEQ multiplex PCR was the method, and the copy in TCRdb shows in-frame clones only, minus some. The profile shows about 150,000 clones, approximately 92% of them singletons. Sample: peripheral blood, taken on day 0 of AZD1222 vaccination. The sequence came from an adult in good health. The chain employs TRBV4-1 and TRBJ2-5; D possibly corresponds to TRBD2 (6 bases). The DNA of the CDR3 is TGCGCCAGCAGCCCCCCGGGACTCCCCGGTGAGACCCAGTACTTC. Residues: CASSPPGLPGETQYF.